The rows below give T cell receptor beta chains drawn from one sample of a study of blood T cells in healthy people across ages. TCRdb fed the 5' RACE reads into MiXCR, producing one record per CDR3 protein. This sample has 550,000 to 800,000 distinct CDR3 sequences, with roughly 21% found just once. Sequences were obtained from blood. Source of these receptors: a man aged 65 to 85 in good health. Each CDR3 is given with its conserved first and last residue. A D gene is named only where the DNA matches it firmly. Clone size is not always given. Where it is, it says once, few, many or a class for expanded clones.

d_call: TRBD2; v_call: TRBV6-5; clone_size: .; j_call: TRBJ2-1; cdr3_nt: TGTGCCAGCAGTATTAGCGGGAGGACCCACAATGAGCAGTTCTTC; cdr3_aa: CASSISGRTHNEQFF
d_call: TRBD1; v_call: TRBV27; clone_size: many; j_call: TRBJ2-5; cdr3_nt: TGTGCCAGCAGTTGGACCATCGGGACAGGTCAAGAGACCCAGTACTTC; cdr3_aa: CASSWTIGTGQETQYF
d_call: .; v_call: TRBV4-1; clone_size: many; j_call: TRBJ2-7; cdr3_nt: TGCGCCAGCAGCCACGCGGACAGCTCCTACGAGCAGTACTTC; cdr3_aa: CASSHADSSYEQYF
d_call: .; v_call: TRBV20-1; clone_size: many; j_call: TRBJ1-4; cdr3_nt: TGCAGTGCCGTATCAAGGGCAACTAATGAAAAACTGTTTTTT; cdr3_aa: CSAVSRATNEKLFF
d_call: .; v_call: TRBV5-6; clone_size: .; j_call: TRBJ2-7; cdr3_nt: TGTGCCAGCAGCTCGGAAAGGACCTACGAGCAGTACTTC; cdr3_aa: CASSSERTYEQYF
d_call: .; v_call: TRBV12-5; clone_size: .; j_call: TRBJ1-5; cdr3_nt: TGTGCTAGTGGCGTGGAGGGACCCCAGCATTTT; cdr3_aa: CASGVEGPQHF
d_call: .; v_call: TRBV3-1; clone_size: .; j_call: TRBJ2-5; cdr3_nt: TGTGCCAGCAGCCAGGACTCATTGGGGCAAACCCAGTACTTC; cdr3_aa: CASSQDSLGQTQYF
d_call: .; v_call: TRBV6-2/TRBV6-3; clone_size: .; j_call: TRBJ2-2; cdr3_nt: TGTGCCAGCATCCTAAGAACAGACACCGGGGAGCTGTTTTTT; cdr3_aa: CASILRTDTGELFF
d_call: TRBD1; v_call: TRBV29-1; clone_size: .; j_call: TRBJ1-1; cdr3_nt: TGCAGCGTTTCCCTCGGGACAGGGGGCACTGAAGCTTTCTTT; cdr3_aa: CSVSLGTGGTEAFF
d_call: .; v_call: TRBV2; clone_size: .; j_call: TRBJ1-2; cdr3_nt: TGTGCCAGCGACGGACAGAAGTATGGCTACACCTTC; cdr3_aa: CASDGQKYGYTF
d_call: .; v_call: TRBV2; clone_size: .; j_call: TRBJ1-6; cdr3_nt: TGTGCCAGCAGGGGGGTCCTCCAATCACCCCTCCACTTT; cdr3_aa: CASRGVLQSPLHF
d_call: .; v_call: TRBV20-1; clone_size: few; j_call: TRBJ2-4; cdr3_nt: TGCAGTGCCATAAACCCGGGAACCAAAAACATTCAGTACTTC; cdr3_aa: CSAINPGTKNIQYF
d_call: .; v_call: TRBV3-1; clone_size: once; j_call: TRBJ2-1; cdr3_nt: TGTGCCAGCAGCCCATTTAGCGAGTATGAGCAGTTCTTC; cdr3_aa: CASSPFSEYEQFF
d_call: TRBD2; v_call: TRBV5-6; clone_size: .; j_call: TRBJ2-3; cdr3_nt: TGTGCCAGCAGCTTGGTTACGGGACTAGCGATCACAGATACGCAGTATTTT; cdr3_aa: CASSLVTGLAITDTQYF
d_call: .; v_call: TRBV24-1; clone_size: .; j_call: TRBJ2-1; cdr3_nt: TGTGCCGCCAGTGACCCAACCAGCGCGAGCTCCTACAATGAGCAGTTCTTC; cdr3_aa: CAASDPTSASSYNEQFF
d_call: .; v_call: TRBV6-2/TRBV6-3; clone_size: .; j_call: TRBJ2-7; cdr3_nt: TGTGCCAGCAGCCCCCCGGGACCCCATAACTACGAGCAGTACTTC; cdr3_aa: CASSPPGPHNYEQYF
d_call: .; v_call: TRBV2; clone_size: few; j_call: TRBJ2-1; cdr3_nt: TGTGCCAGCAGTGACAGTCGAGGGAGTAGTCTCGGTGAGCAGTTCTTC; cdr3_aa: CASSDSRGSSLGEQFF
d_call: TRBD2; v_call: TRBV25-1; clone_size: .; j_call: TRBJ2-1; cdr3_nt: TGTGCCAGCAGTGAAGGGGGGGGTACCTCCTACAATGAGCAGTTCTTC; cdr3_aa: CASSEGGGTSYNEQFF
d_call: .; v_call: TRBV28; clone_size: .; j_call: TRBJ2-7; cdr3_nt: TGTGCCAGCAGGTCCCAGGGGTCCTCCTACGAGCAGTACTTC; cdr3_aa: CASRSQGSSYEQYF
d_call: .; v_call: TRBV20-1; clone_size: .; j_call: TRBJ2-1; cdr3_nt: TGCAGTGCCACGTCAGAGAATGAGCAGTTCTTC; cdr3_aa: CSATSENEQFF
d_call: TRBD1; v_call: TRBV20-1; clone_size: .; j_call: TRBJ2-1; cdr3_nt: TGCAGTGCTGACACAGGGACAGAGATGAGTGAGCAGTTCTTC; cdr3_aa: CSADTGTEMSEQFF
d_call: .; v_call: TRBV6-5; clone_size: .; j_call: TRBJ1-1; cdr3_nt: TGTGCCAGCAGTTACTCGAATATCGCCAGGGACACTGAAGCTTTCTTT; cdr3_aa: CASSYSNIARDTEAFF
d_call: .; v_call: TRBV3-1; clone_size: few; j_call: TRBJ1-4; cdr3_nt: TGTGCCAGCAGCCAAGGGCCCGGACAGTCAACTAATGAAAAACTGTTTTTT; cdr3_aa: CASSQGPGQSTNEKLFF
d_call: .; v_call: TRBV15; clone_size: .; j_call: TRBJ2-5; cdr3_nt: TGTGCCACCAGCAGACGTACCGGGTCCCCCCAAGAGACCCAGTACTTC; cdr3_aa: CATSRRTGSPQETQYF
d_call: .; v_call: TRBV6-1; clone_size: few; j_call: TRBJ1-2; cdr3_nt: TGTGCCAGCAGTAAGACAGCTCCTCCCTATGGCTACACCTTC; cdr3_aa: CASSKTAPPYGYTF
d_call: TRBD2; v_call: TRBV6-1; clone_size: few; j_call: TRBJ2-6; cdr3_nt: TGTGCCAGCAGAAGGACTAGCGGGACTCTCTCTGGGGCCAACGTCCTGGCTTTC; cdr3_aa: CASRRTSGTLSGANVLAF
d_call: .; v_call: TRBV12-3/TRBV12-4; clone_size: .; j_call: TRBJ2-7; cdr3_nt: TGTGCCAGCAGTTTAAGTAGGGTTGGCGAGCAGTACTTC; cdr3_aa: CASSLSRVGEQYF
d_call: .; v_call: TRBV29-1; clone_size: many; j_call: TRBJ1-4; cdr3_nt: TGCAGCGGAGGGAACGAAAAACTGTTTTTT; cdr3_aa: CSGGNEKLFF
d_call: .; v_call: TRBV7-9; clone_size: .; j_call: TRBJ1-1; cdr3_nt: TGTGCCAGCAGCTTAGACAGGGCGGACACTGAAGCTTTCTTT; cdr3_aa: CASSLDRADTEAFF
d_call: .; v_call: TRBV9; clone_size: few; j_call: TRBJ2-2; cdr3_nt: TGTGCCAGCAGCGTAGGCCGGGGGACCGGGGAGCTGTTTTTT; cdr3_aa: CASSVGRGTGELFF
d_call: .; v_call: TRBV13; clone_size: .; j_call: TRBJ2-7; cdr3_nt: TGTGCCAGCAGCTTACAGGGTTTGGCGCGCGAGCAGTACTTC; cdr3_aa: CASSLQGLAREQYF
d_call: TRBD1; v_call: TRBV13; clone_size: few; j_call: TRBJ1-1; cdr3_nt: TGTGCCAGCAGCTCCCAACCGGGACAGGAAGCTTTCTTT; cdr3_aa: CASSSQPGQEAFF
d_call: .; v_call: TRBV3-1; clone_size: .; j_call: TRBJ2-4; cdr3_nt: TGTGCCAGCAGCCAAGATACGTGGGCAGCCAAAAACATTCAGTACTTC; cdr3_aa: CASSQDTWAAKNIQYF
d_call: .; v_call: TRBV2; clone_size: .; j_call: TRBJ1-5; cdr3_nt: TGTGCCAGCAAGGGGGAGAATCAGCCCCAGCATTTT; cdr3_aa: CASKGENQPQHF
d_call: TRBD1; v_call: TRBV10-3; clone_size: few; j_call: TRBJ2-7; cdr3_nt: TGTGCCATCGTCCGGGACAGGAGTCCCTACGAGCAGTACTTC; cdr3_aa: CAIVRDRSPYEQYF
d_call: TRBD1; v_call: TRBV5-1; clone_size: few; j_call: TRBJ1-2; cdr3_nt: TGCGCCAGCAGCTTGTCAGACAGGGCGTATGGCTACACCTTC; cdr3_aa: CASSLSDRAYGYTF
d_call: .; v_call: TRBV29-1; clone_size: .; j_call: TRBJ2-2; cdr3_nt: TGCAGCGTTGAAAGTGGGAGAGACACCGGGGAGCTGTTTTTT; cdr3_aa: CSVESGRDTGELFF
d_call: .; v_call: TRBV20-1; clone_size: few; j_call: TRBJ2-1; cdr3_nt: TGCAGTGCCTCCGAGGGGGGGGAGGGCAATGGGCAGTCCTTC; cdr3_aa: CSASEGGEGNGQSF
d_call: TRBD1; v_call: TRBV11-1; clone_size: .; j_call: TRBJ1-1; cdr3_nt: TGTGCCAGCAGCCCTCCCCCCTCGACAGGGAGTTTGAGATTGGACACTGAAGCTTTCTTT; cdr3_aa: CASSPPPSTGSLRLDTEAFF
d_call: TRBD2; v_call: TRBV7-8; clone_size: .; j_call: TRBJ2-1; cdr3_nt: TGTGCCAGCAGCTTAGCCCTCGGTGGAGCGGGAGAGTACAATGAGCAGTTCTTC; cdr3_aa: CASSLALGGAGEYNEQFF
d_call: .; v_call: TRBV12-3/TRBV12-4; clone_size: few; j_call: TRBJ1-2; cdr3_nt: TGTGCCAGCAGTTTAGTCCGTAATGGCTACACCTTC; cdr3_aa: CASSLVRNGYTF
d_call: .; v_call: TRBV5-5; clone_size: .; j_call: TRBJ1-4; cdr3_nt: TGTGCCAGCAGCCCCCTTGGGGGGGCAATTGGAAAACTGTTTTTT; cdr3_aa: CASSPLGGAIGKLFF
d_call: TRBD2; v_call: TRBV9; clone_size: few; j_call: TRBJ2-1; cdr3_nt: TGTGCCAGCAGCGTAGCTTCAGCGGGAGGGCCGTTCAATGAGCAGTTCTTC; cdr3_aa: CASSVASAGGPFNEQFF
d_call: TRBD2; v_call: TRBV3-1; clone_size: .; j_call: TRBJ2-4; cdr3_nt: TGTGCCAGCAGCTTATCCGGGACTAGGAATCCCAAAAACATTCAGTACTTC; cdr3_aa: CASSLSGTRNPKNIQYF